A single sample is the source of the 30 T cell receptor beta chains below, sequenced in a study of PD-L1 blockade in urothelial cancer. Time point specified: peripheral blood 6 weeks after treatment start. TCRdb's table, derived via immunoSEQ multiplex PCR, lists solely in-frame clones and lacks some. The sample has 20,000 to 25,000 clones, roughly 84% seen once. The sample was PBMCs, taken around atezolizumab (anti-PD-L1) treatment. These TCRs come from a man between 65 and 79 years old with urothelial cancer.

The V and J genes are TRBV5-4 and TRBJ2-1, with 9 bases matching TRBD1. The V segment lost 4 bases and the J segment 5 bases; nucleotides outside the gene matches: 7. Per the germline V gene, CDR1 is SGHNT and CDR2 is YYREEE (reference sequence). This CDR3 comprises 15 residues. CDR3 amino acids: CASSHGTGRNNEQFF. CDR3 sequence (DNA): TGTGCCAGCAGCCACGGGACAGGGAGGAACAATGAGCAGTTCTTC.

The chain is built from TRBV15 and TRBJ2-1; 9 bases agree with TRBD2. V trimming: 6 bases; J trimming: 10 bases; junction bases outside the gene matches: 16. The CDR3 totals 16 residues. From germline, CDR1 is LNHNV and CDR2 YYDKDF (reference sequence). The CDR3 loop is CATSSYFSGREGEQFF. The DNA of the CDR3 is TGTGCCACCAGTTCCTACTTTAGCGGGAGAGAAGGAGAGCAGTTCTTC.

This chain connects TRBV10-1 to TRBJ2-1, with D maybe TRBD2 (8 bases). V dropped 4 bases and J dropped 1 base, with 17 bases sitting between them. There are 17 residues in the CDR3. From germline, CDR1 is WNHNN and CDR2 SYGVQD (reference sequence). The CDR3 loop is CASSGQGERESYNEQFF. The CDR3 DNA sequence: TGCGCCAGCAGTGGGCAGGGGGAGCGGGAGTCCTACAATGAGCAGTTCTTC.

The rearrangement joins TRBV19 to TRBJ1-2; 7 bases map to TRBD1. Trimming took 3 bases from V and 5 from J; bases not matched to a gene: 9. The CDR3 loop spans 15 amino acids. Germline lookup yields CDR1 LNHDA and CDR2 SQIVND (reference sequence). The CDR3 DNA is TGTGCCAGTAGTATCACGGGACAGCTATATTATGGCTACACCTTC. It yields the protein CASSITGQLYYGYTF.

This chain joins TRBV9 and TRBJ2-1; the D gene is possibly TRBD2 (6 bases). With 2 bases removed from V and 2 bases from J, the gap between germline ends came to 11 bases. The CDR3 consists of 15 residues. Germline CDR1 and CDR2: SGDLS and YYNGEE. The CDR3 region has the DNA TGTGCCAGCAGCGTCGGCGGGGCAACCTACAATGAGCAGTTCTTC. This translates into CASSVGGATYNEQFF. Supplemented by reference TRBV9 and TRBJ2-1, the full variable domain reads DSGVTQTPKHLITATGQRVTLRCSPRSGDLSVYWYQQSLDQGLQFLIQYYNGEERAKGNILERFSAQQFPDLHSELNLSSLELGDSALYFCASSVGGATYNEQFFGPGTRLTVL.

CDR3 in amino acids: CASSLGHLKGPYGYTF. The CDR3, as DNA: TGCGCCAGCAGCCTTGGACACCTTAAGGGCCCCTATGGCTACACCTTC. The chain has TRBV4-1 and TRBJ1-2; D might be TRBD1 (5 bases). CDR1 and CDR2 from the germline V gene are MGHRA and YSYEKL. V was shortened by 4 bases and J by 4 bases, with 19 bases between the two germline ends. CDR3 length equals 16 residues.

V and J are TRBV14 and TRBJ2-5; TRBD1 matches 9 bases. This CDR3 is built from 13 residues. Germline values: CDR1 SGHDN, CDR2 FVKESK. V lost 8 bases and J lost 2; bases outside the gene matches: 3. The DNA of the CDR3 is TGTGCCAGCCGGGACAGGGATCAAGAGACCCAGTACTTC. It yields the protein CASRDRDQETQYF.

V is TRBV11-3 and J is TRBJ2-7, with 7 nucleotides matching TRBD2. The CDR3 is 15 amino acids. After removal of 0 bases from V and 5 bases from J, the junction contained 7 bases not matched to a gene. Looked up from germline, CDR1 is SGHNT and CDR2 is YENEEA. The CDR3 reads CASSLEVGGYDEQYF. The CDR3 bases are TGTGCCAGCAGCTTAGAAGTCGGGGGGTACGACGAGCAGTACTTC.

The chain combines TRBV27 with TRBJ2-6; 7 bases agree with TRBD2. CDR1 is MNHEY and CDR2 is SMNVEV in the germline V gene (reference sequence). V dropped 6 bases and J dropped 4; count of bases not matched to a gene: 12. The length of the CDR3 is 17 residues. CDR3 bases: TGTGCCAGCAGGCGGGAGCCGGACATGGCAGGGGCCAACGTCCTGACTTTC. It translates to CASRREPDMAGANVLTF.

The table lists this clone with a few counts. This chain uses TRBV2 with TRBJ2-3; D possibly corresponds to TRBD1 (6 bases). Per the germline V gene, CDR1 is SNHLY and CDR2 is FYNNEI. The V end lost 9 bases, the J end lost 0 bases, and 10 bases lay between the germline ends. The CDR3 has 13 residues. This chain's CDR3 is CARRQDSTDTQYF. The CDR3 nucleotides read TGTGCCAGAAGACAGGATAGCACAGATACGCAGTATTTT. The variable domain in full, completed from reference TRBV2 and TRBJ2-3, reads EPEVTQTPSHQVTQMGQEVILRCVPISNHLYFYWYRQILGQKVEFLVSFYNNEISEKSEIFDDQFSVERPDGSNFTLKIRSTKLEDSAMYFCARRQDSTDTQYFGPGTRLTVL.

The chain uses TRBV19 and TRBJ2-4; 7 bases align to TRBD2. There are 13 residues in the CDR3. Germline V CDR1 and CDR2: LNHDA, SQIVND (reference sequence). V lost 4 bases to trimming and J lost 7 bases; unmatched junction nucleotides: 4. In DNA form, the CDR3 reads TGTGCCAGTAGTAGGGGAGGGGCGAACATTCAGTACTTC. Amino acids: CASSRGGANIQYF.

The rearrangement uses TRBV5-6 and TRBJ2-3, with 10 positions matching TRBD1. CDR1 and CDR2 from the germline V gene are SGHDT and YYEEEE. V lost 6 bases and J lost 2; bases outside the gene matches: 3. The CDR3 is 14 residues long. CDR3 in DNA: TGTGCCAGCACCCGACAGGGGGCCACAGATACGCAGTATTTT. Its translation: CASTRQGATDTQYF.

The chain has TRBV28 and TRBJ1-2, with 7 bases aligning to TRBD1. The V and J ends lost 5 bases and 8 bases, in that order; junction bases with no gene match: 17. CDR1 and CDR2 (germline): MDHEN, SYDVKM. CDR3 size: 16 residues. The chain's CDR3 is CASSASAGGLGTGYTF. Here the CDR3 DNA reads TGTGCCAGCAGTGCATCCGCAGGGGGATTAGGTACAGGCTACACCTTC.

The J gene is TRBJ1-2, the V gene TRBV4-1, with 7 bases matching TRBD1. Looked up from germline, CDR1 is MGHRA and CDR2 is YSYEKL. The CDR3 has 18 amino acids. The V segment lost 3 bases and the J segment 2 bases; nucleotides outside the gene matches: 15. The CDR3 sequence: CASSQTLRDRSGNYGYTF. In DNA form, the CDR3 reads TGCGCCAGCAGCCAGACACTCAGGGACAGATCAGGAAACTATGGCTACACCTTC.

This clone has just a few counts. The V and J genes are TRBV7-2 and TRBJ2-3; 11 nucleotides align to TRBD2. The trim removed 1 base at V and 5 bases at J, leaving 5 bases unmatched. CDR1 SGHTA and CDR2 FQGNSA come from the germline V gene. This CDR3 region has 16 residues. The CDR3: CASSLELLAGGDTQYF. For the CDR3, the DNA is TGTGCCAGCAGCTTAGAATTGCTAGCGGGAGGAGATACGCAGTATTTT. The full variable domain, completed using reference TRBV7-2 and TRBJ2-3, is GAGVSQSPSNKVTEKGKDVELRCDPISGHTALYWYRQSLGQGLEFLIYFQGNSAPDKSGLPSDRFSAERTGGSVSTLTIQRTQQEDSAVYLCASSLELLAGGDTQYFGPGTRLTVL.

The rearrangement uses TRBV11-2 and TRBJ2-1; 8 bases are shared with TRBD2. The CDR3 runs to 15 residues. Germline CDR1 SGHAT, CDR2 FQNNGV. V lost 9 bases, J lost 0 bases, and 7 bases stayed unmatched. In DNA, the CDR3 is TGTGCCAGTTCAAGAGCGGGAGCCTCCTACAATGAGCAGTTCTTC. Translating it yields CASSRAGASYNEQFF.

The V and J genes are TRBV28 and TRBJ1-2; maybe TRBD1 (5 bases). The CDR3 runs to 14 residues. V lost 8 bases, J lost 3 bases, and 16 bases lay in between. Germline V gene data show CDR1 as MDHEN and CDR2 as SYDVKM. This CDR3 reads CASSSGGEDYGYTF. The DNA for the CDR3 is TGTGCCAGCTCTAGCGGGGGGGAGGACTATGGCTACACCTTC.

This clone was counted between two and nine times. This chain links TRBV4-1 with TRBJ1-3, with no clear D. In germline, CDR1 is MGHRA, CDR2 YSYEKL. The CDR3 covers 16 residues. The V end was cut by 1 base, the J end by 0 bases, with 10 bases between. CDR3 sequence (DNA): TGCGCCAGCAGCCAAGTTCCACGAGTCTCTGGAAACACCATATATTTT. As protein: CASSQVPRVSGNTIYF.

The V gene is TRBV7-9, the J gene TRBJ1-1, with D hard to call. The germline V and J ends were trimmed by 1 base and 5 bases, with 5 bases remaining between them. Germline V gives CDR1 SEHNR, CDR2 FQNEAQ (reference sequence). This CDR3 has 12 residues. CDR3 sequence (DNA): TGTGCCAGCAGCTTAGGCAGTACTGAAGCTTTCTTT. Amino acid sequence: CASSLGSTEAFF.

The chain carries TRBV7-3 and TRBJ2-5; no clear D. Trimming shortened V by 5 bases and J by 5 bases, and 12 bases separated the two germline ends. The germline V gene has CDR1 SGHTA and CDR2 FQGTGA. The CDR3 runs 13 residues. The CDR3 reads CASSLQSRETQYF. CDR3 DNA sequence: TGTGCCAGCAGCCTCCAAAGCCGGGAGACCCAGTACTTC.

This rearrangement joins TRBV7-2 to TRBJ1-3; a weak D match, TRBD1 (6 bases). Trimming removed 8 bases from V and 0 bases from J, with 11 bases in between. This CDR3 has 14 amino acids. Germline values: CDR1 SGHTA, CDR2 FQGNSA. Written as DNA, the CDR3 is TGTGCCAGCGGCACAGGGTCCTCTGGAAACACCATATATTTT. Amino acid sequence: CASGTGSSGNTIYF. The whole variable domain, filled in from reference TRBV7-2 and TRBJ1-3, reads GAGVSQSPSNKVTEKGKDVELRCDPISGHTALYWYRQSLGQGLEFLIYFQGNSAPDKSGLPSDRFSAERTGGSVSTLTIQRTQQEDSAVYLCASGTGSSGNTIYFGEGSWLTVV.

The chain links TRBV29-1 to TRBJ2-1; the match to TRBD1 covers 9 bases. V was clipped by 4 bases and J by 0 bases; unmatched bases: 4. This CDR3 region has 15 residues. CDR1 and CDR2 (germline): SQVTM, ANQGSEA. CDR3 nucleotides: TGCAGCGTTGGGAGGACAGGGGTCTCCTACAATGAGCAGTTCTTC. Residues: CSVGRTGVSYNEQFF.

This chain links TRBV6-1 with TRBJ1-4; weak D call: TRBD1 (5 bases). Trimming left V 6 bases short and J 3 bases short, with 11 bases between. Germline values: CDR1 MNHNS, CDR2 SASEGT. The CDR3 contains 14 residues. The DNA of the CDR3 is TGTGCCAGCAGATTAACGGGGGCTAATGAAAAACTGTTTTTT. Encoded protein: CASRLTGANEKLFF.

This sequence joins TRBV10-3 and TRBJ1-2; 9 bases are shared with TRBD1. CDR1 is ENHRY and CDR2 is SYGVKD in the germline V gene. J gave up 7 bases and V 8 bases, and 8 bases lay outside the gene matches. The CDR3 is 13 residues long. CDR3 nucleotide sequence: TGTGCCATCGGACAGGGGACGGCGGCTGGCTACACCTTC. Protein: CAIGQGTAAGYTF.

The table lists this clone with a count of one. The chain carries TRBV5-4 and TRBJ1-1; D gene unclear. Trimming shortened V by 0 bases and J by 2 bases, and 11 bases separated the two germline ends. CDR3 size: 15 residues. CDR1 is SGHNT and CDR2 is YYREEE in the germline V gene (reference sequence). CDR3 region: CASSLARGLNTEAFF. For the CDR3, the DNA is TGTGCCAGCAGCTTGGCCCGAGGGCTTAACACTGAAGCTTTCTTT.

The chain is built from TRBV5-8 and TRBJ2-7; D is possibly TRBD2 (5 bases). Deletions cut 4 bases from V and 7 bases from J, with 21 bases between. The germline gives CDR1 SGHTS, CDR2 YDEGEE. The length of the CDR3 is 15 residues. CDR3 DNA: TGTGCCAGCAGCGCGTCGAGAGGGAAGTGGAGTGAGCAGTACTTC. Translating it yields CASSASRGKWSEQYF.

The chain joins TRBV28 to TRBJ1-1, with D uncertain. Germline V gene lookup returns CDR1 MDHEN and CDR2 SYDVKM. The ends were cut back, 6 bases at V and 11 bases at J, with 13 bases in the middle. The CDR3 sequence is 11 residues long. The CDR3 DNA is TGTGCCAGCAGACTTTACCGGGAGGCTTTCTTT. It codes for CASRLYREAFF. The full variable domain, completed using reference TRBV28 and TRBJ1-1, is DVKVTQSSRYLVKRTGEKVFLECVQDMDHENMFWYRQDPGLGLRLIYFSYDVKMKEKGDIPEGYSVSREKKERFSLILESASTNQTSMYLCASRLYREAFFGQGTRLTVV.

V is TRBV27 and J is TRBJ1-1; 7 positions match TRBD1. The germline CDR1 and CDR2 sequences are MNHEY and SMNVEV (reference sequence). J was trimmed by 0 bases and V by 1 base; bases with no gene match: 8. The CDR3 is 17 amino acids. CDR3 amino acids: CASSLYGRGVLNTEAFF. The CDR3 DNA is TGTGCCAGCAGTTTATACGGCAGGGGGGTGCTGAACACTGAAGCTTTCTTT.

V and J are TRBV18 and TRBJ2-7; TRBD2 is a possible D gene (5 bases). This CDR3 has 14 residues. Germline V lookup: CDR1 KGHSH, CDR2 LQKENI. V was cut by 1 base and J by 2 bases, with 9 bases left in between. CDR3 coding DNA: TGTGCCAGCTCACCACAGCAGGAGGCCTACGAGCAGTACTTC. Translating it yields CASSPQQEAYEQYF.

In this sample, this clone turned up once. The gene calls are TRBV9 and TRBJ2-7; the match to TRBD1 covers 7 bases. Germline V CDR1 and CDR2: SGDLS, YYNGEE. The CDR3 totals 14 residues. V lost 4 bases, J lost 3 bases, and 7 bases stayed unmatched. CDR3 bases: TGTGCCAGCAGCCCTAGGACAGGAAACTACGAGCAGTACTTC. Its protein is CASSPRTGNYEQYF.